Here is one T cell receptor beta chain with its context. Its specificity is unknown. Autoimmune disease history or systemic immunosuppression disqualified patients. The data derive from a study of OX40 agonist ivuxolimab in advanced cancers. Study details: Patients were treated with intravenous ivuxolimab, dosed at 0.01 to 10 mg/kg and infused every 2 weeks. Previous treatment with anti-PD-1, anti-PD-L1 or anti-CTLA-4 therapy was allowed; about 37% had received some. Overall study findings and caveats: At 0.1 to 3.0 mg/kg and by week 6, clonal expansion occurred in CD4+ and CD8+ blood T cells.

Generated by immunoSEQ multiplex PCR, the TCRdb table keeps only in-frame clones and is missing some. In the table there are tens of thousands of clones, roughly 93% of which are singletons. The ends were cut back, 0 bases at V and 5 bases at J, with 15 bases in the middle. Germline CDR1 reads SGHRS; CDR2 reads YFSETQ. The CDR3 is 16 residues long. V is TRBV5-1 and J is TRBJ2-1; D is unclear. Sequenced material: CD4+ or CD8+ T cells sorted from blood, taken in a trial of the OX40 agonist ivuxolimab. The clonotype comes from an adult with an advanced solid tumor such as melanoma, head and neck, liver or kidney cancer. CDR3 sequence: CASSLEAGLTNNEQFF. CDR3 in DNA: TGCGCCAGCAGCTTGGAGGCCGGGCTGACGAACAATGAGCAGTTCTTC. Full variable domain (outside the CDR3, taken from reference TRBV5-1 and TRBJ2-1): KAGVTQTPRYLIKTRGQQVTLSCSPISGHRSVSWYQQTPGQGLQFLFEYFSETQRNKGNFPGRFSGRQFSNSRSEMNVSTLELGDSALYLCASSLEAGLTNNEQFFGPGTRLTVL.